This TCR beta chain comes out of a study of cytomegalovirus exposure and HLA in healthy donors. Study-wide points: A later analysis by the authors found several of the most significant clusters apparently linked to common viral pathogens. There were a few CMV-associated chains whose specificity for CMV antigens was confirmed in vitro.

Both 60 Vbeta primers and 13 Jbeta primers went into the PCR. TCRdb's copy holds only in-frame clones and misses some; the assay was immunoSEQ multiplex PCR. The sample lists around 150,000 clones, about 75% seen once, with around 4.2% in the top ten. CDR1 GTSNPN and CDR2 SVGIG come from the germline V gene (reference sequence). The CDR3 contains 11 residues. V gave up 3 bases and J gave up 6 bases, with 9 bases separating them. This clone showed up just a few times. Its antigen is unidentified. The gene calls are TRBV30 and TRBJ2-7, with D uncertain. Sequencing was done on a sample of PBMCs. This TCR derives from a man in his sixties in good health and CMV-seronegative. Here the CDR3 reads CAWSQDSEQYF. The CDR3 DNA reads TGTGCCTGGAGCCAAGACTCCGAGCAGTACTTC.